This T cell receptor beta chain was documented in a study of vaccination and CD4 T cells after COVID-19. About the research overall: The convalescent group had six males, four females, seven Caucasians, two Asians, one multiracial. General observations from the study: Median numbers of SARS-CoV-2-reactive clonotypes increased from approximately 23 to 38 (not a significant change). Spike mono-reactivity applied to 304 of 307 vaccine-specific clones detected in convalescent patients.

This clonotype has just a few counts. Its antigen is undetermined. Treatment of the sample: roughly nine-day PBMC culture with coronavirus spike peptide pools or control peptides (ViraFEST assay). After culture for nine to eleven days, isolation of CD4+ T cells was performed by negative selection. This CDR3 comprises 13 residues. CDR1 and CDR2 (germline): LNHNV, YYDKDF (reference sequence). V dropped 0 bases and J dropped 5 bases, with 6 bases sitting between them. At the Johns Hopkins FTIC core, DNA taken from cultured CD4+ T cells was sequenced by way of the Oncomine TCR Beta short-read assay. Each CDR3 protein gets one entry after TCRdb re-called the PCR reads with MiXCR. The sample lists roughly 11,000 distinct CDR3 sequences, about 57% seen once, with approximately 24% in the top ten.

The sequenced sample was CD4+ T cells from blood, cultured in vitro. This clonotype was obtained from a human donor who had recovered from COVID-19. This chain connects TRBV15 to TRBJ2-3; D remains ambiguous. CDR3 loop: CATSRDLGDTQYF. The CDR3 nucleotides read TGTGCCACCAGCAGAGACTTGGGAGATACGCAGTATTTT.